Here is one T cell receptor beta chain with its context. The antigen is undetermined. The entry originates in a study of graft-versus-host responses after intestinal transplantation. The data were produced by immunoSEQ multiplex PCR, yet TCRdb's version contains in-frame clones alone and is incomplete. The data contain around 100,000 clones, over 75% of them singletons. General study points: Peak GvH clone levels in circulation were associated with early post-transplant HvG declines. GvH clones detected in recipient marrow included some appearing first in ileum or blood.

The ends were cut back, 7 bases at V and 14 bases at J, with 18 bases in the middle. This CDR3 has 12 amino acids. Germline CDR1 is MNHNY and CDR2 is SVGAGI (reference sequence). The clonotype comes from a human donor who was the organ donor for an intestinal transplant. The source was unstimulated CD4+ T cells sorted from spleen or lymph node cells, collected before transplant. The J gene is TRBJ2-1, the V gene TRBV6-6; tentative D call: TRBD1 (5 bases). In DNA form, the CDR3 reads TGTGCCAGCACCGAACAGGCTGTCAGGAAGTTCTTC. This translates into CASTEQAVRKFF.